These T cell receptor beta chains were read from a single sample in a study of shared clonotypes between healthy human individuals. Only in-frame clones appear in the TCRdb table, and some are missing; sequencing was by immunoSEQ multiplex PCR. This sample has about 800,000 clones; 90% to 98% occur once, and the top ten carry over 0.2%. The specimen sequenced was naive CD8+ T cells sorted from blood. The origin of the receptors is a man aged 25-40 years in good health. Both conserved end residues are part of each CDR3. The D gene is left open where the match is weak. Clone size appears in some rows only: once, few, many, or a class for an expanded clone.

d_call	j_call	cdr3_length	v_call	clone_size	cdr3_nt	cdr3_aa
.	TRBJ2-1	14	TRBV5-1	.	TGCGCCAGCAGCTCCGAACAAGGACGGGATGAGCAGTTCTTC	CASSSEQGRDEQFF
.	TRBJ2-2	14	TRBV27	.	TGTGCCAGCAGTTCAGGGAGTAACACCGGGGAGCTGTTTTTT	CASSSGSNTGELFF
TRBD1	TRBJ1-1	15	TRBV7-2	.	TGTGCCAGCAGCTCGACAGGGACGGGGAACACTGAAGCTTTCTTT	CASSSTGTGNTEAFF
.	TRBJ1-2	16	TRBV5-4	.	TGTGCCAGCAGCCCTTATGATCCCGGGACGGTATATGGCTACACCTTC	CASSPYDPGTVYGYTF
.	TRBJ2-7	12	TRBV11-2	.	TGTGCCAGCAGCTTTCTACACCCAGAGCAGTACTTC	CASSFLHPEQYF
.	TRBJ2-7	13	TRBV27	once	TGTGCCAGCAGTTTATCTCGCTCCTACGAGCAGTACTTC	CASSLSRSYEQYF
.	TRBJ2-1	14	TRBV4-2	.	TGTGCCAGCAGCCAGACCGACTCCTACAATGAGCAGTTCTTC	CASSQTDSYNEQFF
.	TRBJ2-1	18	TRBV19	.	TGTGCCAGTAGTATAGAGCCCCCCGTATTACAACAATACAATGAGCAGTTCTTC	CASSIEPPVLQQYNEQFF
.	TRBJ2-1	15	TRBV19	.	TGTGCCAGTAGTATTGGGTTAGCAGGCTACAATGAGCAGTTCTTC	CASSIGLAGYNEQFF
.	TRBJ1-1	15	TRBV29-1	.	TGCAGCGTTATGGGGGATAAGGGATTGAACACTGAAGCTTTCTTT	CSVMGDKGLNTEAFF
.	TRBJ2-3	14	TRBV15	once	TGTGCCACCAGTATATGGGAGGATCAAGATACGCAGTATTTT	CATSIWEDQDTQYF
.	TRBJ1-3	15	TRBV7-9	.	TGTGCCAGCAAATCAGGAATTAGCTCTGGAAACACCATATATTTT	CASKSGISSGNTIYF
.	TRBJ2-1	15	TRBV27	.	TGTGCCAGCAGCGTCGGGGCTTTTAGGGACAATGAGCAGTTCTTC	CASSVGAFRDNEQFF
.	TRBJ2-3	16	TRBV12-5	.	TGTGCTAGTGGTCCCGGTCCCCGAGGGGGCACAGATACGCAGTATTTT	CASGPGPRGGTDTQYF
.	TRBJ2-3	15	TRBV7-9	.	TGTGCCAGCAGTGCTCCCCTCCCAAGCACAGATACGCAGTATTTT	CASSAPLPSTDTQYF
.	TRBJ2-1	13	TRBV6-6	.	TGTGCCAGCAGTTACGAGAACTACAATGAGCAGTTCTTC	CASSYENYNEQFF
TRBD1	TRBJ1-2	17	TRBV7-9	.	TGTGCCAGCAGCTCCGGGACAGGAGATACCATTAACTATGGCTACACCTTC	CASSSGTGDTINYGYTF
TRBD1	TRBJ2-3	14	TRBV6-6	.	TGTGCCAGCAGTTACGGACAGGCCCCAGATACGCAGTATTTT	CASSYGQAPDTQYF
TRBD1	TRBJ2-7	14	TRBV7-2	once	TGTGCCAGCAGCATACTTACAGGGGCGGGCGAGCAGTACTTC	CASSILTGAGEQYF
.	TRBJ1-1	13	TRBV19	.	TGTGCCAGTAGCCTCGATGGGGGCACTGAAGCTTTCTTT	CASSLDGGTEAFF
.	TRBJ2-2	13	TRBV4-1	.	TGCGCCAGCAGCCAAGTCCGCACCGGGGAGCTGTTTTTT	CASSQVRTGELFF
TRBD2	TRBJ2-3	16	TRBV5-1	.	TGCGCCAGCAAGATCGGACTAGCGGGAAGCACAGATACGCAGTATTTT	CASKIGLAGSTDTQYF
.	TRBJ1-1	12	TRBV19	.	TGTGCCACGGGCTTTGGGGCCACTGAAGCTTTCTTT	CATGFGATEAFF
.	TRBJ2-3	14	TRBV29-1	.	TGCAGCGTTGAACTGGGGGCGGTCACAGATACGCAGTATTTT	CSVELGAVTDTQYF
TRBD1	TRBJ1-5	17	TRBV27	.	TGTGCCAGCAGTCTACGTAGGGGACAGGGTGGAAGTCAGCCCCAGCATTTT	CASSLRRGQGGSQPQHF
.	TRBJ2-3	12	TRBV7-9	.	TGTGCCAGCACCGACCTTTTGCGGGGAGTCTTATTT	CASTDLLRGVLF
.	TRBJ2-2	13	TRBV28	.	TGTGCCAGCAGTTTAGCTAACACCGGGGAGCTGTTTTTT	CASSLANTGELFF
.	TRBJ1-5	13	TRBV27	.	TGTGCCAGCAGTTTATACAGGGCTCAGCCCCAGCATTTT	CASSLYRAQPQHF
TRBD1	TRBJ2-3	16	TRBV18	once	TGTGCCAGCTCACGGCCGGGACAGGGGGCGACAGATACGCAGTATTTT	CASSRPGQGATDTQYF
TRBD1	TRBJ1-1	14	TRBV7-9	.	TGTGCCAGCAGCTTCACAGGGGGCGTCACTGAAGCTTTCTTT	CASSFTGGVTEAFF
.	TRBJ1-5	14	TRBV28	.	TGTGCCAGCAGGGGGACGGTCGTCAATCAGCCCCAGCATTTT	CASRGTVVNQPQHF
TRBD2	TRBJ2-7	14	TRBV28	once	TGTGCCAGCAGCGGGACTAGCGACACCTACGAGCAGTACTTC	CASSGTSDTYEQYF
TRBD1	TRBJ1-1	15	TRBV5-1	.	TGCGCCAGCAGCTGGAAGACAGGGGGCAACACTGAAGCTTTCTTT	CASSWKTGGNTEAFF
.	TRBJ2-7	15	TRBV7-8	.	TGTGCCAGCAGCTTAGGTCGGGAGAGCTCCTACGAGCAGTACTTC	CASSLGRESSYEQYF
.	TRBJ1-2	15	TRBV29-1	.	TGCAGCGTTGAAGCAAGTTCAGGGGATGCCTATGGCTACACCTTC	CSVEASSGDAYGYTF
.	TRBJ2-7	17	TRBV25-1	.	TGTGCCAGCAGTGAAGCAGGGGAGGAAGGAGCACCCTACGAGCAGTACTTC	CASSEAGEEGAPYEQYF
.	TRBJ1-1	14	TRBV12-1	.	TGTGCCAGCAGCTTAAGTCAAGCGAACACTGAAGCTTTCTTT	CASSLSQANTEAFF
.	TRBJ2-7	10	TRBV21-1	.	TGTGCCGGCATGAGCCCAGGGAGGTACTTC	CAGMSPGRYF
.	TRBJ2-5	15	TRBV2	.	TGTGCCAGCAGTGAACTTCGGGGCGGCCAAGAGACCCAGTACTTC	CASSELRGGQETQYF
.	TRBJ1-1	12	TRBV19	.	TGTGCCAGTAGTATTGGGGGGGCTGAAGCTTTCTTT	CASSIGGAEAFF
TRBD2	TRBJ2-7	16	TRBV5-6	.	TGTGCCAGCAGCTTGGAGCGGGACTCTCCGAGATACGAGCAGTACTTC	CASSLERDSPRYEQYF
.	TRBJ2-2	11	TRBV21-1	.	TGTGCCAGCAGCAAAGCGGGGGAGCTGTTTTTT	CASSKAGELFF
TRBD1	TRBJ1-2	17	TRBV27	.	TGTGCCAGCAGTTTATTGGCCGGGACAGGGGGCGGGTATGGCTACACCTTC	CASSLLAGTGGGYGYTF
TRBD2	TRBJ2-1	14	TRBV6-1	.	TGTGCCAGCAGGCTCGAGCGGGATTACAATGAGCAGTTCTTC	CASRLERDYNEQFF
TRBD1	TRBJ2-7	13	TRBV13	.	TGTGCCAGCAGCCCTCAACAGGGGCTCGAGCAGTACTTC	CASSPQQGLEQYF
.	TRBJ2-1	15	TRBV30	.	TGTGCCTGGACTGTCGGTTCAAGCTCCTACAATGAGCAGTTCTTC	CAWTVGSSSYNEQFF
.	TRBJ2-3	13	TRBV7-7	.	TGTGCCAGCAGCTACGCCCGGGACTATACGCAGTATTTT	CASSYARDYTQYF
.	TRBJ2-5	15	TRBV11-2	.	TGTGCCAGCAGCTTAGATATGGCTAGAGGAGAGACCCAGTACTTC	CASSLDMARGETQYF
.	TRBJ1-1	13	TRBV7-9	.	TGTGCCAGCCTGAGACCGAGAGGCACTGAAGCTTTCTTT	CASLRPRGTEAFF
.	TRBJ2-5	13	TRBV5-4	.	TGTGCCAGCAGCTTGGACGGGGGAGAGACCCAGTACTTC	CASSLDGGETQYF
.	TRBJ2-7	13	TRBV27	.	TGTGCCAGCAGTCCCCGGACTATCTACGAGCAGTACTTC	CASSPRTIYEQYF
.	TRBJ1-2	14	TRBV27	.	TGTGCCAGCAGTCCCGCGGGGGCGCGGCCTGGCTACACCTTC	CASSPAGARPGYTF
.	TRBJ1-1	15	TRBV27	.	TGTGCCAGCAGGCAGGGTCCCCTCCCGAACACTGAAGCTTTCTTT	CASRQGPLPNTEAFF